This passage covers 27 T cell receptor beta chains from one sample sequenced in a study of cytomegalovirus exposure and HLA in healthy donors. Primers for the PCR totalled 60 Vbeta and 13 Jbeta. Sequenced by immunoSEQ multiplex PCR; TCRdb stores in-frame clones only, minus some. The sample contains 60,000 or so clones, roughly 90% of which appear only once. The sequencing input was PBMCs. All receptors derive from a man aged 25 to 40 in good health and CMV-seropositive.

This clone was seen a single time. V is TRBV30 and J is TRBJ2-1, with TRBD1 identical over 10 bases. The CDR3 length is 15 residues. CDR1 is GTSNPN and CDR2 is SVGIG in the germline V gene (reference sequence). With 2 bases clipped from V and 5 bases from J, the junction kept 6 bases outside the gene matches. CDR3 amino acids: CAWSHTGTGDNEQFF. The CDR3 DNA is TGTGCCTGGAGTCATACCGGGACAGGGGACAATGAGCAGTTCTTC.

Regarding this clone: Different DNA sequences within this sample yield the same CDR3. The chain is built from TRBV20-1 and TRBJ2-7; a possible D gene is TRBD1 (5 bases). The CDR3 spans 11 residues. CDR1 and CDR2 (germline): DFQATT, SNEGSKA (reference sequence). The V end was cut by 6 bases, the J end by 4 bases, with 10 bases between. Here the CDR3 DNA reads TGCAGTGCAAGGGGTAGATACGAGCAGTACTTC. Encoded protein: CSARGRYEQYF.

This chain connects TRBV28 to TRBJ2-7; TRBD2 might be the D (6 bases). The CDR3 totals 15 residues. The V end lost 4 bases, the J end lost 4 bases, and 17 bases lay between the germline ends. Germline lookup yields CDR1 MDHEN and CDR2 SYDVKM. CDR3 region: CASSSGAGGAYEQYF. DNA of the CDR3: TGTGCCAGCAGTTCGGGAGCGGGTGGGGCATACGAGCAGTACTTC.

V usage is TRBV19 and J usage is TRBJ1-3; a weak D match, TRBD1 (6 bases). Trimming removed 1 base from V and 4 bases from J, with 20 bases in between. The V gene's germline CDR1 is LNHDA and CDR2 SQIVND (reference sequence). The CDR3 sequence is 18 residues long. CDR3 sequence reads: CASSIGFTGILGGNTIYF. CDR3 nucleotides: TGTGCCAGTAGTATAGGATTCACAGGGATTCTCGGAGGAAACACCATATATTTT.

This clone showed up just a few times. The V call is TRBV5-1, the J call TRBJ1-2; the D gene is possibly TRBD1 (5 bases). V gave up 4 bases and J gave up 4 bases, with 11 bases separating them. Germline V CDR1 and CDR2: SGHRS, YFSETQ. CDR3 length: 13 amino acids. CDR3 coding DNA: TGCGCCAGCAGCCCGCAGGGCCTCTATGGCTACACCTTC. Its protein is CASSPQGLYGYTF.

This clone turned up a few times. The chain employs TRBV11-2 and TRBJ2-7; 9 bases fit TRBD1. CDR1 is SGHAT, CDR2 FQNNGV, per germline. The CDR3 sequence is 18 residues long. With V trimmed by 0 bases and J by 3 bases, 12 bases remained unmatched. CDR3 loop: CASSLEQGSGQGRYEQYF. CDR3 sequence (DNA): TGTGCCAGCAGCTTAGAGCAGGGCTCGGGACAGGGTCGCTACGAGCAGTACTTC.

J is TRBJ1-3 and V is TRBV5-6; TRBD1 agrees at 10 bases. The germline V gene has CDR1 SGHDT and CDR2 YYEEEE. V shed 3 bases and J 4 bases; nucleotides not matched to a gene: 1. CDR3 length: 14 amino acids. The CDR3 region is CASSWDRGGNTIYF. Written as DNA, the CDR3 is TGTGCCAGCAGCTGGGACAGGGGAGGAAACACCATATATTTT.

This clone was seen only once. The rearrangement uses TRBV7-2 and TRBJ2-1; 8 nucleotides line up with TRBD2. The CDR3 spans 15 residues. Germline V gene data show CDR1 as SGHTA and CDR2 as FQGNSA. With V trimmed by 1 base and J by 4 bases, 3 bases remained unmatched. The CDR3 spells CASSLEIAGYNEQFF. In DNA form, the CDR3 reads TGTGCCAGCAGCTTAGAAATAGCGGGGTACAATGAGCAGTTCTTC.

This chain joins TRBV2 and TRBJ1-1; D unresolved. The germline V and J ends were trimmed by 4 bases and 1 base, with 4 bases remaining between them. There are 12 residues in the CDR3. CDR1 and CDR2 from the germline V gene are SNHLY and FYNNEI. This CDR3 reads CASSVENTEAFF. CDR3 nucleotides: TGTGCCAGCAGTGTAGAGAACACTGAAGCTTTCTTT. Based on the CDR3 plus reference TRBV2 and TRBJ1-1, the full variable domain is EPEVTQTPSHQVTQMGQEVILRCVPISNHLYFYWYRQILGQKVEFLVSFYNNEISEKSEIFDDQFSVERPDGSNFTLKIRSTKLEDSAMYFCASSVENTEAFFGQGTRLTVV.

This clone has only one observation. The J gene is TRBJ2-3, the V gene TRBV5-4, with 7 bases matching TRBD1. The germline V gene encodes CDR1 SGHNT and CDR2 YYREEE (reference sequence). V lost 2 bases to trimming and J lost 4 bases; unmatched junction nucleotides: 4. The length of the CDR3 is 14 residues. For the CDR3, the DNA is TGTGCCAGCAGCTTAGAGGGGGCCTCAGATACGCAGTATTTT. It is translated as CASSLEGASDTQYF.

This chain connects TRBV13 to TRBJ1-4; D uncertain. The CDR3 length is 12 residues. Germline V lookup: CDR1 PRHDT, CDR2 FYEKMQ (reference sequence). The V gene lost 3 bases and the J gene lost 8 bases, with 7 bases spanning the gap. In nucleotides, the CDR3 is TGTGCCAGCAGCTTTAGAGGGGAAAAACTGTTTTTT. Protein product: CASSFRGEKLFF. The full variable domain, in which reference TRBV13 and TRBJ1-4 provide the parts outside the CDR3, is AAGVIQSPRHLIKEKRETATLKCYPIPRHDTVYWYQQGPGQDPQFLISFYEKMQSDKGSIPDRFSAQQFSDYHSELNMSSLELGDSALYFCASSFRGEKLFFGSGTQLSVL.

The chain couples TRBV19 to TRBJ1-5; 8 bases match TRBD1. This CDR3 has 16 amino acids. With 6 bases clipped from V and 5 bases from J, the junction kept 12 bases outside the gene matches. CDR1 is LNHDA, CDR2 SQIVND, per germline (reference sequence). The CDR3 loop is CASRRTGNQYDQPQHF. CDR3 nucleotide sequence: TGTGCCAGTAGGAGGACAGGGAATCAATATGATCAGCCCCAGCATTTT.

The chain joins TRBV6-6 to TRBJ1-2; D is unresolved. Per the germline V gene, CDR1 is MNHNY and CDR2 is SVGAGI (reference sequence). V gave up 6 bases and J gave up 5 bases, with 7 bases separating them. This CDR3 has 11 residues. As DNA, the CDR3 is TGTGCCAGCAGGAACCAGTATGGCTACACCTTC. Protein: CASRNQYGYTF.

The gene calls are TRBV19 and TRBJ1-5; TRBD1 matches at 8 bases. Trimming removed 0 bases from V and 4 bases from J; junction bases left unmatched: 2. The CDR3 loop spans 15 amino acids. Germline CDR1 reads LNHDA; CDR2 reads SQIVND (reference sequence). CDR3 in amino acids: CASSIDGQGNQPQHF. CDR3 bases: TGTGCCAGTAGTATAGATGGACAGGGAAATCAGCCCCAGCATTTT. Full variable domain (remainder filled in from reference TRBV19 and TRBJ1-5): DGGITQSPKYLFRKEGQNVTLSCEQNLNHDAMYWYRQDPGQGLRLIYYSQIVNDFQKGDIAEGYSVSREKKESFPLTVTSAQKNPTAFYLCASSIDGQGNQPQHFGDGTRLSIL.

The chain is built from TRBV11-3 and TRBJ2-3; 7 positions agree with TRBD2. The V gene end was trimmed by 4 bases and the J gene end by 4 bases; junction bases not matched to a gene: 8. CDR1 is SGHNT, CDR2 YENEEA, per germline. There are 15 residues in the CDR3. This chain's CDR3 is CASSYSGGDPDTQYF. The CDR3 DNA reads as TGTGCCAGCAGCTACTCGGGGGGAGACCCAGATACGCAGTATTTT.

CDR3 loop: CASSSYGRNEKLFF. The CDR3 region has the DNA TGTGCCAGCAGCTCCTATGGGAGAAATGAAAAACTGTTTTTT. This chain connects TRBV11-3 to TRBJ1-4; D not certain. Germline-derived CDR1 and CDR2 are SGHNT and YENEEA. Trimming removed 4 bases from V and 5 bases from J, with 11 bases in between. CDR3 length: 14 amino acids.

For this clone: Other DNA sequences in this sample translate to the same CDR3. The chain joins TRBV28 to TRBJ2-6; 7 bases are a match to TRBD1. V lost 6 bases and J lost 0; bases outside the gene matches: 2. Germline CDR1 reads MDHEN; CDR2 reads SYDVKM. The CDR3 has 15 amino acids. The CDR3 region has the DNA TGTGCCAGCAGCCCAGGGGGCTCTGGGGCCAACGTCCTGACTTTC. This sequence encodes CASSPGGSGANVLTF.

This clone was counted a single time. CDR3 loop: CASRGRGPHRAFF. The CDR3 nucleotides are TGTGCCAGTAGAGGGAGGGGCCCCCATCGAGCTTTCTTT. The J gene is TRBJ1-1, the V gene TRBV27, with D perhaps matching TRBD1 (5 bases). This CDR3 is built from 13 residues. The V and J ends lost 9 bases and 10 bases respectively, with 21 bases between them. Germline values: CDR1 MNHEY, CDR2 SMNVEV (reference sequence).

DNA of the CDR3: TGTGCCAGCAGTTACGTAACGGGGGGGACTGAAGCTTTCTTT. This encodes CASSYVTGGTEAFF. The rearrangement links TRBV6-5 to TRBJ1-1; a possible D gene is TRBD1 (5 bases). This CDR3 contains 14 residues. Per the germline V gene, CDR1 is MNHEY and CDR2 is SVGAGI. V was pared by 2 bases and J by 5 bases, with 12 bases between.

The chain uses TRBV4-1 and TRBJ1-1; 8 nucleotides match TRBD1. The germline V gene has CDR1 MGHRA and CDR2 YSYEKL. V gave up 6 bases and J gave up 1 base; unmatched junction bases: 4. This CDR3 contains 14 residues. The CDR3 DNA reads TGCGCCAGCAGTGACAGGGGAGGGAACACTGAAGCTTTCTTT. It yields the protein CASSDRGGNTEAFF.

V usage is TRBV7-9 and J usage is TRBJ1-6, with TRBD1 as a possible D gene (5 bases). The V end lost 6 bases, the J end lost 6 bases, and 18 bases lay between the germline ends. The CDR3 contains 16 residues. Germline values: CDR1 SEHNR, CDR2 FQNEAQ (reference sequence). CDR3 residues: CASRKKGPGGNSPLHF. The CDR3 DNA follows: TGTGCCAGCAGAAAAAAGGGGCCCGGGGGTAATTCACCCCTCCACTTT.

This chain links TRBV5-1 with TRBJ2-1; possibly TRBD2 for D (7 bases). Germline CDR1 and CDR2: SGHRS and YFSETQ. The V end was cut by 0 bases, the J end by 8 bases, with 18 bases between. This CDR3 region has 16 residues. CDR3 bases: TGCGCCAGCAGCTTGGATGGGGGGGGGCCAGGGGATGAGCAGTTCTTC. Translation: CASSLDGGGPGDEQFF.

This sequence joins TRBV15 and TRBJ2-1; TRBD2 agrees at 16 bases. Per the germline V gene, CDR1 is LNHNV and CDR2 is YYDKDF (reference sequence). Losses at the gene ends were 5 bases for V and 7 bases for J; bases not matched to a gene: 8. The CDR3 is 17 amino acids. CDR3 bases: TGTGCCACCAGCGGGGGGACTAGCGGGAGGGCCGTGAATGAGCAGTTCTTC. Amino acids: CATSGGTSGRAVNEQFF.

V and J are TRBV4-1 and TRBJ2-3, with D maybe TRBD1 (6 bases). The CDR3 spans 15 residues. From germline, CDR1 is MGHRA and CDR2 YSYEKL. The V and J ends lost 2 bases and 2 bases respectively, with 11 bases between them. CDR3 region: CASSQRDTITDTQYF. The CDR3 DNA sequence: TGCGCCAGCAGCCAAAGGGACACTATCACAGATACGCAGTATTTT.

The chain joins TRBV29-1 to TRBJ2-7, with a weak D call TRBD2 (6 bases). The CDR3 is made up of 14 amino acids. V dropped 3 bases and J dropped 7 bases, with 19 bases sitting between them. Germline loops: CDR1 SQVTM, CDR2 ANQGSEA. The CDR3 protein is CSVDRRGSLGEQYF. In nucleotides, the CDR3 is TGCAGCGTTGACCGACGGGGGAGCCTAGGGGAGCAGTACTTC.

This chain links TRBV7-9 with TRBJ2-3; 11 positions agree with TRBD1. Germline lookup yields CDR1 SEHNR and CDR2 FQNEAQ (reference sequence). The V and J ends lost 5 bases and 4 bases, in that order; junction bases with no gene match: 14. The CDR3 covers 18 residues. CDR3 amino acids: CASSHGRAGQGGSDTQYF. CDR3 nucleotide sequence: TGTGCCAGCAGCCATGGAAGGGCGGGACAGGGGGGTTCAGATACGCAGTATTTT.

The J gene is TRBJ1-5, the V gene TRBV10-3, with TRBD1 as a possible D gene (5 bases). CDR3 length equals 15 residues. Trimming removed 11 bases from V and 5 bases from J, with 22 bases in between. The germline gives CDR1 ENHRY, CDR2 SYGVKD. CDR3 loop: CAPKSAGQVYQPQHF. In DNA, the CDR3 is TGTGCCCCTAAATCAGCGGGGCAGGTTTATCAGCCCCAGCATTTT.